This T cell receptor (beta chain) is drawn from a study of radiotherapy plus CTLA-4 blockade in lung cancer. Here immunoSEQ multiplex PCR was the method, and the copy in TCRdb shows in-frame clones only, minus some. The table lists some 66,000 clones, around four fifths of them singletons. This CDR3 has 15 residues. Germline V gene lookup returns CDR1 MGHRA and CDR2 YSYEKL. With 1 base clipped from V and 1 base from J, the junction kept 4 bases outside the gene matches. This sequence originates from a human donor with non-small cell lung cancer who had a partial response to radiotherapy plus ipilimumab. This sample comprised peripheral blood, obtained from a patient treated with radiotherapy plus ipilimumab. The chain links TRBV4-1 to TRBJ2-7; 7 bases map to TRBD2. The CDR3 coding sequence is TGCGCCAGCAGCCAAGGGGGGGGTTTATCCTACGAGCAGTACTTC. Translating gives CASSQGGGLSYEQYF.